This TCR beta chain was sequenced during a study of cytotoxic CD8 clonotypes in ibrutinib-treated CLL. This clone was counted only a few times. Per germline, CDR1 MNHNY and CDR2 SVGAGI (reference sequence). V was clipped by 5 bases and J by 12 bases, with 13 bases between them. The CDR3 sequence is 11 residues long. Here immunoSEQ multiplex PCR was the method, and the copy in TCRdb shows in-frame clones only, minus some. The table lists 45,000 to 55,000 clones, about half of them singletons, with about 30% in the top ten. The origin of this receptor is a human donor with chronic lymphocytic leukemia. This sequence joins TRBV6-6 and TRBJ1-2; D might be TRBD1 (5 bases). The sequenced sample was PBMCs, obtained after 12 months of ibrutinib treatment. This CDR3 is CASSPDIGHTF. In DNA, the CDR3 is TGTGCCAGCAGTCCGGACATCGGCCACACCTTC.